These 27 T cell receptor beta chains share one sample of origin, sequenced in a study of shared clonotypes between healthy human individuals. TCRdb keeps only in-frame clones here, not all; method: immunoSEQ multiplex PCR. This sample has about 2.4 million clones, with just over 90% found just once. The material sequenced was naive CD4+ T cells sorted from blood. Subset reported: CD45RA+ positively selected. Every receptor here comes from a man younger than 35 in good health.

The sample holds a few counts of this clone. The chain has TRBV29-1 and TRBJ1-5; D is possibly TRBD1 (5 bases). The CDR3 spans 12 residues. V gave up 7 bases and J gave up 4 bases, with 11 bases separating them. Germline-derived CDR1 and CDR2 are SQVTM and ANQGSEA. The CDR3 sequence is CSAKGSNQPQHF. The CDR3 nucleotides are TGCAGCGCAAAGGGGTCTAATCAGCCCCAGCATTTT.

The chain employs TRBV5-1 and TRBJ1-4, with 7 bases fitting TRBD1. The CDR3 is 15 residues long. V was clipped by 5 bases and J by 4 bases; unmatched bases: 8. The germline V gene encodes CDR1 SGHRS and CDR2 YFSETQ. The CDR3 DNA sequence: TGCGCCAGCAGTCTCAACAGGGGAGGTAATGAAAAACTGTTTTTT. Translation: CASSLNRGGNEKLFF.

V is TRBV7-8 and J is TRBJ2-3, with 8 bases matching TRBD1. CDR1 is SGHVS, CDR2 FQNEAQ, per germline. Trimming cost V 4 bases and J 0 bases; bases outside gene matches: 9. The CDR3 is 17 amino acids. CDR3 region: CASSSPGQVSSTDTQYF. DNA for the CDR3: TGTGCCAGCAGCTCCCCGGGACAGGTCTCTAGCACAGATACGCAGTATTTT. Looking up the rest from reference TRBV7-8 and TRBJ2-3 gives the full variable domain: GAGVSQSPRYKVAKRGQDVALRCDPISGHVSLFWYQQALGQGPEFLTYFQNEAQLDKSGLPSDRFFAERPEGSVSTLKIQRTQQEDSAVYLCASSSPGQVSSTDTQYFGPGTRLTVL.

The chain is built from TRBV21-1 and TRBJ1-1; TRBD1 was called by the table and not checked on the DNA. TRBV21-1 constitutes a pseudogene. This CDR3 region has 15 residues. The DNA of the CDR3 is TGTGCCAGCAGCATCTTAACAGGGCCGAGGACTGAAGCTTTCTTT. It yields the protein CASSILTGPRTEAFF.

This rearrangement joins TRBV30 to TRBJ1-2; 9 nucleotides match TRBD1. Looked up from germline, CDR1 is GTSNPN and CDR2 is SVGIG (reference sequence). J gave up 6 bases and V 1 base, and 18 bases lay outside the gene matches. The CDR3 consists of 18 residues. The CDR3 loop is CAWSAIYRGRQSKNGYTF. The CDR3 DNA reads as TGTGCCTGGAGTGCTATATACAGGGGGCGCCAATCAAAAAATGGCTACACCTTC.

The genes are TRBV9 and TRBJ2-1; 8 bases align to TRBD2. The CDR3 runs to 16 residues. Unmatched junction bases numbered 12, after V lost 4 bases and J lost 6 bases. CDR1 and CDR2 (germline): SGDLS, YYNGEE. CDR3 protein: CASSYTSGRKGNEQFF. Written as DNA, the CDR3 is TGTGCCAGCAGCTATACAAGCGGGAGAAAGGGCAATGAGCAGTTCTTC.

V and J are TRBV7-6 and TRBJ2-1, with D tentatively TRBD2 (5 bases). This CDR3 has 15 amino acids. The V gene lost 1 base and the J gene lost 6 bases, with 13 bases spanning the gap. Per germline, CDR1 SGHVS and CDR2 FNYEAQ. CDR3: CASSLEPDWGNEQFF. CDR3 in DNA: TGTGCCAGCAGCTTAGAACCGGACTGGGGCAATGAGCAGTTCTTC.

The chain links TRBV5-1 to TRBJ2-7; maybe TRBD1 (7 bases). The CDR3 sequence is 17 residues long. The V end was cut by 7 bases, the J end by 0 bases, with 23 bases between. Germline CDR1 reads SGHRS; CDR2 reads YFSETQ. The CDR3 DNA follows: TGCGCCAGCCGCCGACAGGGAAGGGACTCTATCTCCTACGAGCAGTACTTC. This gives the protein CASRRQGRDSISYEQYF. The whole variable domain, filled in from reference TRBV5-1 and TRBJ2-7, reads KAGVTQTPRYLIKTRGQQVTLSCSPISGHRSVSWYQQTPGQGLQFLFEYFSETQRNKGNFPGRFSGRQFSNSRSEMNVSTLELGDSALYLCASRRQGRDSISYEQYFGPGTRLTVT.

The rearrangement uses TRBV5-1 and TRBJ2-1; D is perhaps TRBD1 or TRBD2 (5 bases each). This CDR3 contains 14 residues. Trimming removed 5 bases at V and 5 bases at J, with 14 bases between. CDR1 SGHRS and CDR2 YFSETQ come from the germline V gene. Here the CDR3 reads CASSSFGTDNEQFF. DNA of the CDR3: TGCGCCAGCAGTTCTTTCGGGACCGACAATGAGCAGTTCTTC.

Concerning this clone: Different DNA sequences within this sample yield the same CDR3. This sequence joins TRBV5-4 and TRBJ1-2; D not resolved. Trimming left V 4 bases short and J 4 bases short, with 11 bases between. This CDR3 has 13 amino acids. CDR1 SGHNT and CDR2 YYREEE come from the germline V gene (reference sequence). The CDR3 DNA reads TGTGCCAGCAGCCTTAGGGTAGGCTATGGCTACACCTTC. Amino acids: CASSLRVGYGYTF.

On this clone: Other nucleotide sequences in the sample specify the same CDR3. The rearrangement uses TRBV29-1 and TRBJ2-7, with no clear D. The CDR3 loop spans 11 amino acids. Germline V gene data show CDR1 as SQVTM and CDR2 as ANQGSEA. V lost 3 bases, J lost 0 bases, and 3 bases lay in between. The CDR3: CSVESSYEQYF. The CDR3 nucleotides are TGCAGCGTTGAGAGCTCCTACGAGCAGTACTTC.

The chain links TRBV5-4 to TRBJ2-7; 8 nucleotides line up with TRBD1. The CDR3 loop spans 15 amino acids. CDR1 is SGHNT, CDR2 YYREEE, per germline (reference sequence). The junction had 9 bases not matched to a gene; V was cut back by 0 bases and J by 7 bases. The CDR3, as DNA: TGTGCCAGCAGCTTGGCTTCAGGGGGCGCGAGGGAGCAGTACTTC. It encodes CASSLASGGAREQYF.

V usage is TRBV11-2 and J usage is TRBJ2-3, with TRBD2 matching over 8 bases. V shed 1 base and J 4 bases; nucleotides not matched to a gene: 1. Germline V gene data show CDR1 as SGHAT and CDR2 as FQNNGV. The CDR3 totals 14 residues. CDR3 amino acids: CASSLAGGADTQYF. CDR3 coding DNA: TGTGCCAGCAGCTTAGCGGGGGGGGCAGATACGCAGTATTTT. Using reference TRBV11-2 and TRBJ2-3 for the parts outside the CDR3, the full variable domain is EAGVAQSPRYKIIEKRQSVAFWCNPISGHATLYWYQQILGQGPKLLIQFQNNGVVDDSQLPKDRFSAERLKGVDSTLKIQPAKLEDSAVYLCASSLAGGADTQYFGPGTRLTVL.

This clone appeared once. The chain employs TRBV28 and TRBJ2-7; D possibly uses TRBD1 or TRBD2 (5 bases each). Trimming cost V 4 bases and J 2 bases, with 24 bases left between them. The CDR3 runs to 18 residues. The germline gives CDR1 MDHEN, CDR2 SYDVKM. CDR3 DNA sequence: TGTGCCAGCAGTTCTATATGGGTGCAGGGAGTGCCTACCTACGAGCAGTACTTC. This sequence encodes CASSSIWVQGVPTYEQYF.

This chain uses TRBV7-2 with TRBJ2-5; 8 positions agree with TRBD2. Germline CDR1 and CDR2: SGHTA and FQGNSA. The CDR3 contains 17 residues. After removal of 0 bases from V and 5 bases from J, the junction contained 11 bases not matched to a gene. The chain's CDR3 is CASSLAWRGGGPETQYF. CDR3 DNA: TGTGCCAGCAGCTTAGCTTGGCGCGGCGGGGGGCCGGAGACCCAGTACTTC.

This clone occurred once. CDR3 in DNA: TGTGCCAGTAGTATAGATCCAGGGGGCGGCAATTCACCCCTCCACTTT. Protein: CASSIDPGGGNSPLHF. The genes are TRBV19 and TRBJ1-6, with 8 bases matching TRBD1. Germline loops: CDR1 LNHDA, CDR2 SQIVND (reference sequence). Trimming removed 0 bases from V and 7 bases from J; junction bases left unmatched: 5. This CDR3 spans 16 amino acids.

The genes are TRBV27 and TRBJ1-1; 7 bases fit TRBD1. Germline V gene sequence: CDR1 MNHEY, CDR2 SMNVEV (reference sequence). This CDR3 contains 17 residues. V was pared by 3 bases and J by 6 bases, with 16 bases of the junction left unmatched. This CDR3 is CASSFQRGGVNLAEAFF. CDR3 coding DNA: TGTGCCAGCAGTTTCCAGAGAGGGGGCGTAAATTTGGCTGAAGCTTTCTTT.

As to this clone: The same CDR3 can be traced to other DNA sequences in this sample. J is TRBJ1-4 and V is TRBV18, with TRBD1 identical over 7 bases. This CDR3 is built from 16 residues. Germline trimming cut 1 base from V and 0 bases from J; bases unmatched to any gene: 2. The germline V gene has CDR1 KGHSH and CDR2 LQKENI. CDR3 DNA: TGTGCCAGCTCACCACGGGACAGTGCAACTAATGAAAAACTGTTTTTT. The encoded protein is CASSPRDSATNEKLFF.

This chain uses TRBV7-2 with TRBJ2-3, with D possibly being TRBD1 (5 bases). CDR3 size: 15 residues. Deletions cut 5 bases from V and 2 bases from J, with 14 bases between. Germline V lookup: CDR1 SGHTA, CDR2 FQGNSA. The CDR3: CASSASGRATDTQYF. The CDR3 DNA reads TGTGCCAGCAGCGCGTCAGGGCGTGCCACAGATACGCAGTATTTT.

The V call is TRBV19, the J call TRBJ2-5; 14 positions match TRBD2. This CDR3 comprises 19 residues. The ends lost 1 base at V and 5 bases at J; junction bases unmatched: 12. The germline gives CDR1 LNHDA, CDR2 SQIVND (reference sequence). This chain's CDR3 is CASSIGPGTSGRGRETQYF. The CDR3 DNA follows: TGTGCCAGTAGTATAGGCCCGGGGACTAGCGGGAGAGGGCGGGAGACCCAGTACTTC.

DNA of the CDR3: TGTGCTAGTGGTAACGGGGTTTGGGGGACCCAGTACTTC. Its translation: CASGNGVWGTQYF. V is TRBV12-5 and J is TRBJ2-5; tentative D call: TRBD2 (5 bases). V lost 5 bases and J 7 bases, leaving 14 bases between the germline ends. Germline V gives CDR1 LGHNT, CDR2 FRNRAP. The CDR3 length is 13 residues.

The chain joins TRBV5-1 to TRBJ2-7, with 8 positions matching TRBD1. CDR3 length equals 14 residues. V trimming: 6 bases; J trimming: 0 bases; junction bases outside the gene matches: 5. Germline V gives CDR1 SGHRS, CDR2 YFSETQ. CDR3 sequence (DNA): TGCGCCAGCAAACCCGGGACAGGCTCCTACGAGCAGTACTTC. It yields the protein CASKPGTGSYEQYF.

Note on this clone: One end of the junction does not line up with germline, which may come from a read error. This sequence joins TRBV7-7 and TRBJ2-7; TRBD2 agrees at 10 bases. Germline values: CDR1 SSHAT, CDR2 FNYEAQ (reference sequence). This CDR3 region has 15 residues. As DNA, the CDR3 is TGTGCTAGCAGCTCTGGACTAGCGGACACCTACGAGCAGTACTTC. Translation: CASSSGLADTYEQYF.

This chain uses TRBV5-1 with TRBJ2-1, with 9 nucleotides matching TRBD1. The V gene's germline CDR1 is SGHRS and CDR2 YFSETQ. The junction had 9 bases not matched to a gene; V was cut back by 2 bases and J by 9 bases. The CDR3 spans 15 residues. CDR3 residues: CASSLPTGQGTEQFF. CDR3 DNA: TGCGCCAGCAGCTTACCAACGGGACAGGGCACTGAGCAGTTCTTC.

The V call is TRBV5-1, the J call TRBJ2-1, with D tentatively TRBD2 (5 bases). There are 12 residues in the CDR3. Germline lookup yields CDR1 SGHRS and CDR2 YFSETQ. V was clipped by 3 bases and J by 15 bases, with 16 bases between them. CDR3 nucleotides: TGCGCCAGCAGCTCCGAGGGTAGTCCATTGTTCTTC. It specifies CASSSEGSPLFF.

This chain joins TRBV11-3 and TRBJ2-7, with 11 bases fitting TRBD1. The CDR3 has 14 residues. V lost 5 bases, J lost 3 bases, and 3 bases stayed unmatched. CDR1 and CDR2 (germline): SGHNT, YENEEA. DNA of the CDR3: TGTGCCAGCAGCACAGGGACAGGGGGCTACGAGCAGTACTTC. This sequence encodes CASSTGTGGYEQYF.

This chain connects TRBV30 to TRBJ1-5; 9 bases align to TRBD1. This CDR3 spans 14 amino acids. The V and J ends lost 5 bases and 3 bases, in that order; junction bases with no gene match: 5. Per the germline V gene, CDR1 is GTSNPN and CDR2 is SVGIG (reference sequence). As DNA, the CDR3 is TGTGCCTGGGGACAGGGGAAAAACAATCAGCCCCAGCATTTT. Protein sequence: CAWGQGKNNQPQHF.